A single sample is the source of the 12 T cell receptor beta chains below, sequenced in a study of shared clonotypes between healthy human individuals. Libraries were prepared by immunoSEQ multiplex PCR; TCRdb keeps only in-frame clonotypes and omits some of them. Of 530,000 or so clones listed, 75% to 80% are singletons. Specimen: PBMCs. The receptors originated from a woman aged 40 to 50 in good health. Some clones in this sample may be carry-over from other donors' samples.

The CDR3 nucleotides are TGTGCCAGCAGCCCGATTAGCGGGAGACGGACAGATACGCAGTATTTT. Encoded protein: CASSPISGRRTDTQYF. The chain uses TRBV28 and TRBJ2-3; 9 nucleotides match TRBD2. CDR3 length: 16 amino acids. V lost 6 bases and J lost 3; bases outside the gene matches: 10. Germline CDR1 reads MDHEN; CDR2 reads SYDVKM. Drawing the rest from reference TRBV28 and TRBJ2-3, the complete variable domain is DVKVTQSSRYLVKRTGEKVFLECVQDMDHENMFWYRQDPGLGLRLIYFSYDVKMKEKGDIPEGYSVSREKKERFSLILESASTNQTSMYLCASSPISGRRTDTQYFGPGTRLTVL.

This clone appeared a few times. The chain is built from TRBV5-1 and TRBJ1-1; TRBD1 matches 7 bases. The CDR3 runs to 16 residues. V lost 4 bases to trimming and J lost 1 base; unmatched junction nucleotides: 10. The germline gives CDR1 SGHRS, CDR2 YFSETQ. The CDR3 nucleotides are TGCGCCAGCAGCCCCGGACAGGTTGTAGGGAACACTGAAGCTTTCTTT. It translates to CASSPGQVVGNTEAFF.

This clone was seen a single time. This sequence joins TRBV27 and TRBJ2-5; 14 bases are shared with TRBD2. Germline V gives CDR1 MNHEY, CDR2 SMNVEV (reference sequence). There are 17 residues in the CDR3. V lost 4 bases and J lost 5; bases outside the gene matches: 9. The CDR3 DNA is TGTGCCAGCAGTTCGCCCGGGACTAGCGGGAGTCGTGAGACCCAGTACTTC. Protein product: CASSSPGTSGSRETQYF.

V gene TRBV27 combines with J gene TRBJ1-6; D remains unclear. The length of the CDR3 is 12 residues. With 3 bases removed from V and 10 bases from J, the gap between germline ends came to 7 bases. The V gene's germline CDR1 is MNHEY and CDR2 SMNVEV (reference sequence). Here the CDR3 DNA reads TGTGCCAGCAGTTTCCGGTCGTCACCCCTCCACTTT. It translates to CASSFRSSPLHF.

This clone was seen more than once but under ten times. The chain joins TRBV12-5 to TRBJ1-1; D ambiguous. Germline V gene lookup returns CDR1 LGHNT and CDR2 FRNRAP. The CDR3 has 13 amino acids. V was shortened by 6 bases and J by 4 bases, with 12 bases between the two germline ends. CDR3 sequence: CASGLDSGTEAFF. CDR3 DNA: TGTGCTAGTGGGCTAGACTCCGGCACTGAAGCTTTCTTT. The full variable domain, with the rest looked up from reference TRBV12-5 and TRBJ1-1, is DARVTQTPRHKVTEMGQEVTMRCQPILGHNTVFWYRQTMMQGLELLAYFRNRAPLDDSGMPKDRFSAEMPDATLATLKIQPSEPRDSAVYFCASGLDSGTEAFFGQGTRLTVV.

The rearrangement joins TRBV27 to TRBJ1-5; 7 bases match TRBD1. This CDR3 comprises 16 residues. The J segment lost 3 bases and the V segment lost 6 bases, leaving 11 bases of the junction unmatched. In germline, CDR1 is MNHEY, CDR2 SMNVEV (reference sequence). This chain's CDR3 is CASRPSTGFYNQPQHF. CDR3 DNA sequence: TGTGCCAGCAGGCCATCGACAGGGTTTTACAATCAGCCCCAGCATTTT.

The chain is built from TRBV7-2 and TRBJ2-7, with 8 nucleotides matching TRBD1. Germline V lookup: CDR1 SGHTA, CDR2 FQGNSA. After removal of 5 bases from V and 3 bases from J, the junction contained 3 bases not matched to a gene. This CDR3 is 13 amino acids long. In DNA form, the CDR3 reads TGTGCCAGCAGCCGGGACAGGAGCTACGAGCAGTACTTC. Its translation: CASSRDRSYEQYF.

This clone was seen only a few times. The V gene is TRBV19, the J gene TRBJ1-5, with a weak D call TRBD1 (5 bases). From germline, CDR1 is LNHDA and CDR2 SQIVND (reference sequence). V lost 7 bases and J 0 bases, leaving 22 bases between the germline ends. This CDR3 has 18 amino acids. Here the CDR3 DNA reads TGTGCCAGTAAGTCACGGGGGGATGAGCTTTATAGCAATCAGCCCCAGCATTTT. Its translation is CASKSRGDELYSNQPQHF.

V and J are TRBV1 and TRBJ2-1. TRBV1 is a known pseudogene. The CDR3 extends over 16 amino acids. CDR3 amino acids: CTSSQDRGSARNEQFF. Here the CDR3 DNA reads TGCACCAGCAGCCAAGATAGGGGTAGCGCGCGCAATGAGCAGTTCTTC.

V and J are TRBV18 and TRBJ1-5; TRBD1 matches at 7 bases. V shed 3 bases, J shed 6 bases, and the junction held 8 bases outside the gene matches. Germline loops: CDR1 KGHSH, CDR2 LQKENI. This CDR3 has 15 amino acids. The CDR3 nucleotides are TGTGCCAGCTCACCGCCAGGCCGGGACAGTCAGCCCCAGCATTTT. Translating gives CASSPPGRDSQPQHF.

This clone was observed a few times. The chain is built from TRBV30 and TRBJ1-1, with a weak D call TRBD1 (5 bases). The CDR3 consists of 13 residues. Germline V gene data show CDR1 as GTSNPN and CDR2 as SVGIG (reference sequence). The CDR3 sequence is CANQGRRNTEAFF. CDR3 in DNA: TGTGCAAATCAGGGCAGGAGGAACACTGAAGCTTTCTTT. Filled out from reference TRBV30 and TRBJ1-1, the complete variable domain reads SQTIHQWPATLVQPVGSPLSLECTVEGTSNPNLYWYRQAAGRGLQLLFYSVGIGQISSEVPQNLSASRPQDRQFILSSKKLLLSDSGFYLCANQGRRNTEAFFGQGTRLTVV.

V usage is TRBV27 and J usage is TRBJ2-7; D perhaps matches TRBD1 (5 bases). The length of the CDR3 is 14 residues. The V gene's germline CDR1 is MNHEY and CDR2 SMNVEV (reference sequence). V was cut by 4 bases and J by 1 base, with 11 bases left in between. The CDR3, as DNA: TGTGCCAGCAGTTCAAAGACAGCTTCCTACGAGCAGTACTTC. Its translation: CASSSKTASYEQYF.